This TCR beta chain is from a study of T cell responses to AZD1222 COVID-19 vaccine. Study as a whole: Some second doses came at about 4 weeks and others at about 12 weeks; these were pooled. Study-wide results and limits: Close to half of all spike-specific TCRs reportedly target regions of the variants that are unmutated. White British ancestry dominated among donors, who included more females, and clonal diversity was possibly underestimated.

Repertoires were generated with immunoSEQ multiplex PCR, while TCRdb's copy carries only in-frame clones and drops some. Altogether under 45,000 clones are present, roughly 89% being singletons, with the ten largest covering 5.5% to 8%. Notes on this clone: As yet, its antigen is unknown.

The V gene's germline CDR1 is SGDLS and CDR2 YYNGEE. The CDR3 sequence is 14 residues long. The V end lost 0 bases, the J end lost 6 bases, and 13 bases lay between the germline ends. This TCR was sampled from an adult in good health. The V gene is TRBV9, the J gene TRBJ2-7, with D perhaps TRBD2 (6 bases). Source: peripheral blood, taken on day 0 of AZD1222 vaccination. In DNA form, the CDR3 reads TGTGCCAGCAGCGTAGGGGGCCGGGGGAGCGAGCAGTACTTC. Its translation: CASSVGGRGSEQYF.